This is a list of T cell receptor beta chains from one sample in a study of STAT5B mutations in CD4+ large granular lymphocyte leukemia. Assay used: immunoSEQ multiplex PCR; TCRdb lists only in-frame clones, some missing. The profile covers 30,000 to 40,000 clones, with 88% appearing a single time and approximately 1% taken by the ten largest. Sequences were obtained from CD4+ T cells from blood buffy coats. All receptors derive from a human donor in good health. CDR3s include the opening cysteine and the closing phenylalanine or tryptophan. The D gene is left open where the match is weak. A clone size is listed for some rows: how often the clone was seen (once, few, many), or a class if it is expanded.

len	d_gene	v_gene	abundance	j_gene	CDR3nt	CDR3aa
18	.	TRBV28	.	TRBJ1-2	TGTGCCAGCAGTTTTTCCGTTGGGCGGGGGGGGAAGCGGGATGGCTACACCTTC	CASSFSVGRGGKRDGYTF
15	TRBD2	TRBV10-3	.	TRBJ2-7	TGTGCCATCAGTCCCGGACTAGCGGGATTGTACGAGCAGTACTTC	CAISPGLAGLYEQYF
13	.	TRBV29-1	.	TRBJ1-6	TGCAGCGTTGGTGTGGGAGATAATTCACCCCTCCACTTT	CSVGVGDNSPLHF
14	.	TRBV6-5	.	TRBJ2-1	TGTGCCAGCAGTTCTCCCCGATGGAGGAATGAGCAGTTCTTC	CASSSPRWRNEQFF
15	TRBD1	TRBV11-2	.	TRBJ2-7	TGTGCCAGCAGCCCAGGGACAGGGAGCCCCTACGAGCAGTACTTC	CASSPGTGSPYEQYF
16	.	TRBV2	.	TRBJ1-4	TGTGCCAGCAACCTCGGAACAGGCAGAGGAAATGAAAAACTGTTTTTT	CASNLGTGRGNEKLFF
14	.	TRBV7-2	.	TRBJ1-1	TGTGCCAGCAGCCGTCTTGGGGGGGACACTGAAGCTTTCTTT	CASSRLGGDTEAFF
12	.	TRBV5-4	.	TRBJ2-3	TGTGCCAGCAGCACTTTAGCAGATACGCAGTATTTT	CASSTLADTQYF
13	TRBD1	TRBV29-1	.	TRBJ2-7	TGCAGCGTCTCCACAGGGGGCAGGGACGAGCAGTACTTC	CSVSTGGRDEQYF
14	TRBD1	TRBV2	.	TRBJ1-1	TGTGCCACCGGGGACAGGAGCATGAACACTGAAGCTTTCTTT	CATGDRSMNTEAFF
13	.	TRBV9	.	TRBJ2-1	TGTGCCAGCAGCGTGGTACTAGTTGGTGAGCAGTTCTTC	CASSVVLVGEQFF
14	.	TRBV5-1	.	TRBJ1-4	TGCGCCAGCAGCTTCCAGGGACCTAATGAAAAACTGTTTTTT	CASSFQGPNEKLFF
15	.	TRBV18	.	TRBJ1-1	TGTGCCAGCTCACCGCGCCGGGGTGCGAACACTGAAGCTTTCTTT	CASSPRRGANTEAFF
15	.	TRBV5-6	.	TRBJ2-1	TGTGCCAGCAGCCCAAGAGCTGGAAACTACAATGAGCAGTTCTTC	CASSPRAGNYNEQFF
13	.	TRBV27	few	TRBJ2-3	TGTGCCAGCAGTTCCCTGGGCACAGATACGCAGTATTTT	CASSSLGTDTQYF
16	.	TRBV30	.	TRBJ1-4	TGTGCCTGGAGTGCCTGGACAACGGAATCTGGGGAAAAACTGTTTTTT	CAWSAWTTESGEKLFF